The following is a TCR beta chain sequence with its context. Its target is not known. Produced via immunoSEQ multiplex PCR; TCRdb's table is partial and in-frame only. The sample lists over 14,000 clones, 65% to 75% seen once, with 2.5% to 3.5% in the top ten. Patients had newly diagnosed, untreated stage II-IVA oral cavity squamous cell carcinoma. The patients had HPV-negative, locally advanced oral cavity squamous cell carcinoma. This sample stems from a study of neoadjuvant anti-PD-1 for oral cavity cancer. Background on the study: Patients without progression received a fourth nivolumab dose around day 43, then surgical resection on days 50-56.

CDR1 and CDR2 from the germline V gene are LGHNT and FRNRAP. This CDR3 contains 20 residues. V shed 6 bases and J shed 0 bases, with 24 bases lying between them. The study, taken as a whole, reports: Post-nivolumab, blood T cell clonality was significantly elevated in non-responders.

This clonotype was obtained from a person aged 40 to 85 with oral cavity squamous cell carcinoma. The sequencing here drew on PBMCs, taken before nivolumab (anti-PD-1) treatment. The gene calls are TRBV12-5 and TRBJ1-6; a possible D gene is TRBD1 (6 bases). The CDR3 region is CASGRKWTLGGSSYNSPLHF. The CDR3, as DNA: TGTGCTAGTGGCCGCAAATGGACCCTAGGGGGTAGCTCCTATAATTCACCCCTCCACTTT.